This entry describes one T cell receptor (beta chain). Its antigen is still unknown. No base quality values were provided; no much bigger clone lies one nucleotide off. Whole blood was collected in K2EDTA tubes by collaborating institutions according to the institutions' own protocols. Collaborator samples were shipped for TCRbeta analysis as frozen whole blood, isolated PBMCs, or DNA extracted from either sample type. Trimming at the junction amounts to 5 bases on V and 5 bases on J, and the germline ends lie 12 bases apart. The CDR1 and CDR2 encoded by the germline V gene are SGHAT and FQNNGV. Measured from the cysteine to the phenylalanine, the CDR3 is 14 residues long. Left in the record is the CDR3 DNA by itself, 42 bases read in frame from the first base. TCRbeta CDR3 regions were amplified from genomic DNA using the immunoSEQ Assay, a bias-controlled multiplex PCR. The study's own analysis went as follows. Nucleated cell counts per sample were estimated from amplification of reference gene primers within the assay. To quantify the absolute abundance of each unique TCRbeta CDR3 rearrangement, sequence reads were collapsed and filtered. Productive Simpson clonality was computed per sample as the square root of Simpson's diversity index over productive rearrangements. The table comes from immuneACCESS by way of TCRdb, which keeps in-frame sequences with V and J called. Part of the clones is missing from these tables; in studies checked, under half for an unresolved V gene and the rest for unknown reasons. V and J calls plus clone size are reproduced from that table; the DNA served to infer D and trimming. Within this sample are 240,000 or so clones, with around 83% of them counted one time only. Roughly 9.6% of the sample lies in the top ten.

The sample is drawn from a study of blood T cell repertoires in COVID-19 (dated by TCRdb to the early 2020s). Turning to the overall study: The collaborator samples originated in the United States, Italy and Spain and spanned the acute and convalescent phases of COVID-19. The material from the prospective study consisted of cDNA or gDNA derived from T cells, B-cell-depleted T cells, or PBMCs. Subjects who had been exposed to COVID-19, were actively infected with it, or had recovered from it provided the deeply sampled blood TCRbeta repertoires that made up the dataset. A freely available public database, intended as a resource for researchers studying the immune response to SARS-CoV-2, is where the repertoires were released. Samples were obtained from the ongoing ImmuneRACE study (first 160 participants) and from roughly 1,300 subjects provided by 6 global collaborators. Sample metadata almost always included a de-identified subject ID, COVID-19 status, age in years and sex. Where HLA class I and class II types were available, the types were taken from metadata supplied by the sample provider, not from assay-based typing. What the authors observed across the whole study: How much clinical and demographic metadata was included differed by source and by participant, and the metadata was provided uncurated.

This clonotype was obtained from a woman aged 80 or over with acute or convalescent COVID-19. The sequence joins TRBV11-2 to TRBJ2-2, and perhaps TRBD2 as D gene, on 5 matching bases. Sample: peripheral blood. The nucleotide sequence is given as TGTGCCAGCAGCCCTCCCCGGGGAACCGGGGAGCTGTTTTTT. Translated, this gives CASSPPRGTGELFF.